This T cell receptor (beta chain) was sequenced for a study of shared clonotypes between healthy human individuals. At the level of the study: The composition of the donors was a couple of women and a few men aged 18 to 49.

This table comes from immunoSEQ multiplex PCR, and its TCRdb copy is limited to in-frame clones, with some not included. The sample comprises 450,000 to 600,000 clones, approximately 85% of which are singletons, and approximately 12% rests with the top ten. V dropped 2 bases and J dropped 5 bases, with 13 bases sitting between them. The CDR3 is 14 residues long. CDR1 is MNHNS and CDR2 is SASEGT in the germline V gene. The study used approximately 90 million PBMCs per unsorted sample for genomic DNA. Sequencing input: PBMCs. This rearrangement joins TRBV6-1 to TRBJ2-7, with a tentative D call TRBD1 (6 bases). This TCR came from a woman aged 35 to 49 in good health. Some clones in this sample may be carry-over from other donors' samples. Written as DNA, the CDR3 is TGTGCCAGCAGTGAAACCGCAGGGGAAGACGAGCAGTACTTC. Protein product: CASSETAGEDEQYF.